This TCR beta chain comes out of a study of STAT3 mutations in large granular lymphocyte leukemia. Overall study results and limits: In some patients, a small highly pathogenic clone possibly went undetected. Treatment regimens differed across patients between samplings. TCR clonotype switching after therapy occurred in about 30% of the 18 patients. Suggested: STAT3 mutation was not the ancestral event for these clonal expansions. Every T-cell large granular lymphocyte leukemia patient had at least one immunodominant TCR beta clonotype.

This table comes from immunoSEQ multiplex PCR, and its TCRdb copy is limited to in-frame clones, with some not included. The profile covers some 5,700 clones, with roughly 86% appearing a single time and approximately 15% taken by the ten largest. The CDR3 contains 15 residues. Germline trimming cut 4 bases from V and 2 bases from J; bases unmatched to any gene: 4. Germline V gene sequence: CDR1 KGHSH, CDR2 LQKENI. For this clone: As yet, its antigen is unknown.

The gene calls are TRBV18 and TRBJ2-7; 11 bases agree with TRBD2. The TCR sequence derives from a human donor with T large granular lymphocyte leukemia. Some clones in this sample may be carry-over from other donors' samples. The sample comprised PBMCs. The CDR3 nucleotides read TGTGCCAGCTCACAATCACTAGCGGGGGCCTACGAGCAGTACTTC. Translating gives CASSQSLAGAYEQYF. Full variable domain (remainder filled in from reference TRBV18 and TRBJ2-7): NAGVMQNPRHLVRRRGQEARLRCSPMKGHSHVYWYRQLPEEGLKFMVYLQKENIIDESGMPKERFSAEFPKEGPSILRIQQVVRGDSAAYFCASSQSLAGAYEQYFGPGTRLTVT.